The next 26 T cell receptor beta chains were all read from a single sample in a study of blood T cell repertoires in COVID-19. The table came from immunoSEQ multiplex PCR; TCRdb's copy has only in-frame clones and leaves some out. The data contain around 300,000 clones, roughly nine tenths of them singletons. Sequenced input: peripheral blood. Receptors originate from a man aged 50 or older with acute or convalescent COVID-19.

This clone was detected only a few times. As DNA, the CDR3 is TGTGCCAGCAGTGAAGTTAGCGGGGGCGGGACCGGGGAGCTGTTTTTT. Translation: CASSEVSGGGTGELFF. This rearrangement joins TRBV6-1 to TRBJ2-2, with 9 bases fitting TRBD2. The CDR3 length is 16 residues. V shed 1 base, J shed 5 bases, and the junction held 5 bases outside the gene matches. Germline CDR1 reads MNHNS; CDR2 reads SASEGT.

This clone was picked up one time. V and J are TRBV3-1 (or the pseudogene TRBV3-2) and TRBJ1-1, with D uncertain. Trimming removed 1 base at V and 4 bases at J, with 13 bases between. Germline-derived CDR1 and CDR2 are LGHDT and YNNKEL (reference sequence). The CDR3 loop spans 15 amino acids. CDR3 nucleotide sequence: TGTGCCAGCAGCCAAGCCCCAGACTACGGCACTGAAGCTTTCTTT. Protein product: CASSQAPDYGTEAFF.

The chain joins TRBV30 to TRBJ2-4; D gene uncertain. This CDR3 region has 14 residues. Germline values: CDR1 GTSNPN, CDR2 SVGIG (reference sequence). V lost 3 bases and J 1 base, leaving 10 bases between the germline ends. The CDR3 sequence is CAWRGPGAKNIQYF. The CDR3 bases are TGTGCCTGGAGGGGCCCTGGCGCCAAAAACATTCAGTACTTC.

This clone was recorded once. V and J are TRBV27 and TRBJ1-1; the D gene is possibly TRBD1 (5 bases). Trimming cost V 1 base and J 4 bases, with 10 bases left between them. The CDR3 consists of 14 residues. Germline V gene lookup returns CDR1 MNHEY and CDR2 SMNVEV (reference sequence). Here the CDR3 reads CASSLWGRGTEAFF. CDR3 nucleotide sequence: TGTGCCAGCAGTTTATGGGGTAGGGGCACTGAAGCTTTCTTT.

The chain joins TRBV30 to TRBJ2-5; 9 bases fit TRBD2. The germline gives CDR1 GTSNPN, CDR2 SVGIG (reference sequence). J was trimmed by 5 bases and V by 4 bases; bases with no gene match: 11. The CDR3 has 15 amino acids. The DNA for the CDR3 is TGTGCCTGGACCACTAATAGCGGGGGAAGGGAGACCCAGTACTTC. It translates to CAWTTNSGGRETQYF. Variable domain in full (rest from reference TRBV30 and TRBJ2-5): SQTIHQWPATLVQPVGSPLSLECTVEGTSNPNLYWYRQAAGRGLQLLFYSVGIGQISSEVPQNLSASRPQDRQFILSSKKLLLSDSGFYLCAWTTNSGGRETQYFGPGTRLLVL.

This chain joins TRBV6-5 and TRBJ1-5; weak D call: TRBD1 (5 bases). Trimming left V 8 bases short and J 10 bases short, with 21 bases between. Germline lookup yields CDR1 MNHEY and CDR2 SVGAGI. This CDR3 has 14 residues. Here the CDR3 reads CASAGARALGPQHF. CDR3 bases: TGTGCCAGCGCGGGAGCCAGGGCCCTTGGCCCCCAGCATTTT.

The V gene is TRBV5-6, the J gene TRBJ2-2; 11 bases map to TRBD1. V shed 2 bases and J 7 bases; nucleotides not matched to a gene: 4. The CDR3 totals 15 residues. CDR1 is SGHDT and CDR2 is YYEEEE in the germline V gene. CDR3 bases: TGTGCCAGCAGCTTTTGGACAGGGGGCGGCGGGGAGCTGTTTTTT. Its protein product is CASSFWTGGGGELFF.

V and J are TRBV9 and TRBJ1-1; D remains unclear. Germline lookup yields CDR1 SGDLS and CDR2 YYNGEE. CDR3 size: 14 residues. V dropped 0 bases and J dropped 4 bases, with 10 bases sitting between them. This CDR3 reads CASSVGQRVTEAFF. Here the CDR3 DNA reads TGTGCCAGCAGCGTAGGGCAGAGGGTCACTGAAGCTTTCTTT.

The rearrangement links TRBV15 to TRBJ1-4; tentative D call: TRBD1 (5 bases). Trimming took off 5 bases at V and 8 bases at J, with 21 bases between the two ends. This CDR3 has 16 residues. The germline V gene encodes CDR1 LNHNV and CDR2 YYDKDF (reference sequence). The CDR3 reads CATSGPRLGGREKLFF. Written as DNA, the CDR3 is TGTGCCACCAGCGGCCCCCGACTGGGGGGAAGGGAAAAACTGTTTTTT.

The chain couples TRBV2 to TRBJ1-2, with a possible D match to TRBD1 (6 bases). Deletions cut 7 bases from V and 4 bases from J, with 16 bases between. Germline V CDR1 and CDR2: SNHLY, FYNNEI. The CDR3 is 14 residues long. CDR3 loop: CASKGWGLTYGYTF. CDR3 DNA: TGTGCCAGCAAGGGGTGGGGGCTCACCTATGGCTACACCTTC.

The V call is TRBV18, the J call TRBJ2-7; the match to TRBD1 covers 9 bases. The ends lost 2 bases at V and 2 bases at J; junction bases unmatched: 10. The germline CDR1 and CDR2 sequences are KGHSH and LQKENI. This CDR3 region has 17 residues. This CDR3 reads CASSPNRVGQGPYEQYF. CDR3 in DNA: TGTGCCAGCTCACCAAACCGGGTGGGACAGGGTCCCTACGAGCAGTACTTC. Drawing the rest from reference TRBV18 and TRBJ2-7, the complete variable domain is NAGVMQNPRHLVRRRGQEARLRCSPMKGHSHVYWYRQLPEEGLKFMVYLQKENIIDESGMPKERFSAEFPKEGPSILRIQQVVRGDSAAYFCASSPNRVGQGPYEQYFGPGTRLTVT.

The chain employs TRBV2 and TRBJ2-3; TRBD1 matches 10 bases. V lost 6 bases, J lost 9 bases, and 9 bases stayed unmatched. This CDR3 comprises 14 residues. Germline V lookup: CDR1 SNHLY, CDR2 FYNNEI. This CDR3 is CASSGQGELVTQYF. CDR3 nucleotide sequence: TGTGCCAGCAGCGGACAGGGGGAGTTAGTGACGCAGTATTTT.

The gene calls are TRBV2 and TRBJ2-1; 7 bases match TRBD1. The germline V gene encodes CDR1 SNHLY and CDR2 FYNNEI. The CDR3 consists of 16 residues. With V trimmed by 7 bases and J by 1 base, 10 bases remained unmatched. The CDR3 sequence: CASNPAGGLSYNEQFF. The DNA for the CDR3 is TGTGCCAGCAATCCAGCAGGGGGTTTGTCCTACAATGAGCAGTTCTTC.

CDR3 bases: TGTGCCAGCAGCTTAGGCTGGGACACCCCCAGGGCTGAGCAGTTCTTC. This codes for CASSLGWDTPRAEQFF. V gene TRBV11-2 combines with J gene TRBJ2-1; D is possibly TRBD1 (6 bases). This CDR3 has 16 amino acids. Germline V CDR1 and CDR2: SGHAT, FQNNGV. V was cut by 1 base and J by 9 bases, with 19 bases left in between.

This clone appeared a single time. The chain has TRBV18 and TRBJ2-7, with 9 bases lining up with TRBD1. This CDR3 comprises 17 residues. Germline V gene sequence: CDR1 KGHSH, CDR2 LQKENI. The ends lost 6 bases at V and 2 bases at J; junction bases unmatched: 14. CDR3: CASSPRPGQGDPYEQYF. The CDR3 DNA sequence: TGTGCCAGCTCCCCTAGACCGGGACAGGGAGATCCCTACGAGCAGTACTTC.

This clone was picked up a small number of times. The chain recombines TRBV2 with TRBJ2-7, with D perhaps TRBD2 (5 bases). Trimming removed 1 base at V and 2 bases at J, with 12 bases between. Germline loops: CDR1 SNHLY, CDR2 FYNNEI. The CDR3 has 15 amino acids. CDR3 nucleotides: TGTGCCAGCAGTGAAGGATACACCGGGGCCTACGAGCAGTACTTC. This gives the protein CASSEGYTGAYEQYF.

CDR3 amino acids: CANQRETNQPQHF. CDR3 nucleotides: TGTGCCAATCAGCGGGAGACCAATCAGCCCCAGCATTTT. The chain carries TRBV10-3 and TRBJ1-5; D is unclear. V was pared by 10 bases and J by 3 bases, with 13 bases between. Germline V gene data show CDR1 as ENHRY and CDR2 as SYGVKD. The CDR3 sequence is 13 residues long.

This chain uses TRBV7-6 with TRBJ1-1; 8 nucleotides match TRBD1. V gave up 4 bases and J gave up 5 bases; unmatched junction bases: 3. This CDR3 has 13 residues. Looked up from germline, CDR1 is SGHVS and CDR2 is FNYEAQ. DNA for the CDR3: TGTGCCAGCAGCTCACAGGGGGGTACTGAAGCTTTCTTT. This encodes CASSSQGGTEAFF. Filled out from reference TRBV7-6 and TRBJ1-1, the complete variable domain reads GAGVSQSPRYKVTKRGQDVALRCDPISGHVSLYWYRQALGQGPEFLTYFNYEAQQDKSGLPNDRFSAERPEGSISTLTIQRTEQRDSAMYRCASSSQGGTEAFFGQGTRLTVV.

A single count supports this clone. The J gene is TRBJ2-7, the V gene TRBV12-5, with 7 bases identical to TRBD2. The V and J ends lost 7 bases and 2 bases, in that order; junction bases with no gene match: 11. Looked up from germline, CDR1 is LGHNT and CDR2 is FRNRAP. The CDR3 length is 15 residues. The CDR3 nucleotides are TGTGCTAGTGCCTTGGGGGGGATGGGGCCCTACGAGCAGTACTTC. Translating gives CASALGGMGPYEQYF.

This rearrangement joins TRBV7-6 to TRBJ2-6, with D possibly being TRBD2 (6 bases). The V gene's germline CDR1 is SGHVS and CDR2 FNYEAQ. CDR3 length: 16 residues. Trimming removed 5 bases at V and 4 bases at J, with 15 bases between. CDR3: CASSPAGQSGANVLTF. For the CDR3, the DNA is TGTGCCAGCAGCCCAGCGGGCCAATCCGGGGCCAACGTCCTGACTTTC.

This rearrangement joins TRBV11-2 to TRBJ1-6; no reliable D call. CDR1 and CDR2 from the germline V gene are SGHAT and FQNNGV. The CDR3 contains 15 residues. The ends were cut back, 2 bases at V and 8 bases at J, with 13 bases in the middle. The CDR3 loop reads CASSLQSGVYSPLHF. As DNA, the CDR3 is TGTGCCAGCAGCTTACAGTCCGGGGTGTATTCACCCCTCCACTTT. Filled out from reference TRBV11-2 and TRBJ1-6, the complete variable domain reads EAGVAQSPRYKIIEKRQSVAFWCNPISGHATLYWYQQILGQGPKLLIQFQNNGVVDDSQLPKDRFSAERLKGVDSTLKIQPAKLEDSAVYLCASSLQSGVYSPLHFGNGTRLTVT.

The rearrangement uses TRBV29-1 and TRBJ2-3; D call uncertain. Germline CDR1 is SQVTM and CDR2 is ANQGSEA. This CDR3 is built from 12 residues. V was shortened by 3 bases and J by 6 bases, with 10 bases between the two germline ends. The CDR3 DNA sequence: TGCAGCGTTGAGGTTAGCTCGGATACGCAGTATTTT. Translated: CSVEVSSDTQYF.

This chain uses TRBV18 with TRBJ1-1, with 11 bases lining up with TRBD1. The germline CDR1 and CDR2 sequences are KGHSH and LQKENI. J lost 6 bases, V lost 3 bases, and 6 bases had no gene match. This CDR3 is built from 15 residues. This CDR3 reads CASSPRDRGYAEAFF. The DNA for the CDR3 is TGTGCCAGCTCACCTAGGGACAGGGGGTACGCTGAAGCTTTCTTT. The variable domain in full, completed from reference TRBV18 and TRBJ1-1, reads NAGVMQNPRHLVRRRGQEARLRCSPMKGHSHVYWYRQLPEEGLKFMVYLQKENIIDESGMPKERFSAEFPKEGPSILRIQQVVRGDSAAYFCASSPRDRGYAEAFFGQGTRLTVV.

This chain connects TRBV19 to TRBJ2-3; 7 positions match TRBD1. This CDR3 comprises 14 residues. J gave up 2 bases and V 6 bases, and 5 bases lay outside the gene matches. Germline V gene lookup returns CDR1 LNHDA and CDR2 SQIVND (reference sequence). In DNA form, the CDR3 reads TGTGCCAGTAGGCAAGGGGGCTACACAGATACGCAGTATTTT. It specifies CASRQGGYTDTQYF.

This chain links TRBV5-4 with TRBJ2-5; the match to TRBD1 covers 8 bases. With 9 bases clipped from V and 2 bases from J, the junction kept 12 bases outside the gene matches. The CDR3 runs to 15 residues. CDR1 SGHNT and CDR2 YYREEE come from the germline V gene (reference sequence). In nucleotides, the CDR3 is TGTGCCACCACCAGGGCAGGGGGCTGGCAAGAGACCCAGTACTTC. Translation gives CATTRAGGWQETQYF.

As DNA, the CDR3 is TGTGCCAGCAGCCCCCAAGACAGGGGGTTTTATGGCTACACCTTC. The encoded protein is CASSPQDRGFYGYTF. The chain employs TRBV5-4 and TRBJ1-2; 9 bases match TRBD1. The CDR3 spans 15 residues. Germline trimming cut 4 bases from V and 5 bases from J; bases unmatched to any gene: 9. Germline loops: CDR1 SGHNT, CDR2 YYREEE (reference sequence).